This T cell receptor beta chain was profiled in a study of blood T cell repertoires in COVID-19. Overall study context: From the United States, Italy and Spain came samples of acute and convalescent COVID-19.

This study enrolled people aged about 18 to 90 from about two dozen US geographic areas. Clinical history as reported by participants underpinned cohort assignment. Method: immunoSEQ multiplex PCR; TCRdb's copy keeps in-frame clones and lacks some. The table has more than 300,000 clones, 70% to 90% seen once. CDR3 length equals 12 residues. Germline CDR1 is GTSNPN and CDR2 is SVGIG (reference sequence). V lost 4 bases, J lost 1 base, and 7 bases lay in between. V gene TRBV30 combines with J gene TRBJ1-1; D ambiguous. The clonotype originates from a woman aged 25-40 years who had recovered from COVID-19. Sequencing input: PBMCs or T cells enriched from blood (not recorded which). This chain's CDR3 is CAWTGANTEAFF. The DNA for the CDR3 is TGTGCCTGGACAGGCGCGAACACTGAAGCTTTCTTT.